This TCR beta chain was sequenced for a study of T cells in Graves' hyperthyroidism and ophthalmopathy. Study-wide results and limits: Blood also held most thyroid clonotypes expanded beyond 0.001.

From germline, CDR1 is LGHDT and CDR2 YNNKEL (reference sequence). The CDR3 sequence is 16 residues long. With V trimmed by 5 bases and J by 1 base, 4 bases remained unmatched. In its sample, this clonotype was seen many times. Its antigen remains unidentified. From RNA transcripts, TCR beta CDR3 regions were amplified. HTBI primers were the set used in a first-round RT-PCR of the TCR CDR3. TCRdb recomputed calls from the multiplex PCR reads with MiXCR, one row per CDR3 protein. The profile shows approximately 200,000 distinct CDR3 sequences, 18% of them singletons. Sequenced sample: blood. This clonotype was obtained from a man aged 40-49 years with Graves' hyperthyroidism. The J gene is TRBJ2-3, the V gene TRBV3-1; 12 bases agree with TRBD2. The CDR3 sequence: CASSVLAGGGTDTQYF. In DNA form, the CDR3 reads TGTGCCAGCAGCGTACTAGCGGGGGGTGGCACAGATACGCAGTATTTT.